This T cell receptor beta chain was documented in a study of T cells in Graves' hyperthyroidism and ophthalmopathy. Study-level results: Before onset, by a median of around 6.1 months, the model predicted ophthalmopathy. Within blood appeared most thyroid clonotypes that had expanded above 0.001.

Trimming pared 4 bases from V and 6 bases from J, leaving 11 bases between. This CDR3 has 12 amino acids. Germline V gene lookup returns CDR1 SGDLS and CDR2 YYNGEE. Comments on this clonotype: Its antigen is as yet unknown.

Hyperthyroidism of Graves' type that showed no ophthalmopathy progression within 18 months was stable. Amplification of TCR beta CDR3 regions used RNA as the template. The TCR CDR3 was amplified in a first-round RT-PCR using the HTBI primer set. TCRdb passed the multiplex PCR reads through MiXCR, listing each CDR3 protein once. The table records approximately 25,000 distinct CDR3 sequences, 40% to 55% of them present only once. Sequencing was done on a sample of blood. This TCR came from a young woman with Graves' hyperthyroidism. V is TRBV9 and J is TRBJ2-7; no firm D call. CDR3 amino acids: CASSQGKGEQYF. DNA for the CDR3: TGTGCCAGCAGCCAAGGCAAGGGCGAGCAGTACTTC.